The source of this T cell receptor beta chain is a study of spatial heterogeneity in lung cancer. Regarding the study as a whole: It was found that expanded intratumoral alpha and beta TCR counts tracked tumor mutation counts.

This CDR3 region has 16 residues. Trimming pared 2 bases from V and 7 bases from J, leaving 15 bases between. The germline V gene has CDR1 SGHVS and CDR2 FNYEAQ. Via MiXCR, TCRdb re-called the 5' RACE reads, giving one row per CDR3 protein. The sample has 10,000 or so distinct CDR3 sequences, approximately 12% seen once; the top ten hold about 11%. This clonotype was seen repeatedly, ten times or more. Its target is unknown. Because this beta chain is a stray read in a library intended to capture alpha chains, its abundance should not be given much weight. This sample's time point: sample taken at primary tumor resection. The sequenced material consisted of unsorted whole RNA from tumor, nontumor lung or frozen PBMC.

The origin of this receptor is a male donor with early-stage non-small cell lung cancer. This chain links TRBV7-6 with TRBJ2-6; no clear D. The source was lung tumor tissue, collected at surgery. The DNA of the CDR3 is TGTGCCAGCAGCTTAAGAATGGGTAAAGTTGCCAACGTCCTGACTTTC. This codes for CASSLRMGKVANVLTF.